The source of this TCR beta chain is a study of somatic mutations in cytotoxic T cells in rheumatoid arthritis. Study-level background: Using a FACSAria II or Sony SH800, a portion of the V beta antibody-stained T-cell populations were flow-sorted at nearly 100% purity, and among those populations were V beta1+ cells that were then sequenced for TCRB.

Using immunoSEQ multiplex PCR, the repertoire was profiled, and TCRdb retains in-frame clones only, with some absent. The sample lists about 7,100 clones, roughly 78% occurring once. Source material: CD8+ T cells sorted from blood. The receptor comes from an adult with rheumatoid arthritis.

In DNA, the CDR3 is TGTGCCAGTAGTCCCCGGACCGGGATCGAAAAACTGTTTTTT. The encoded protein is CASSPRTGIEKLFF. The chain links TRBV19 to TRBJ1-4; the D is unclear. Trimming cost V 5 bases and J 8 bases, with 15 bases left between them. The CDR3 covers 14 residues. The germline CDR1 and CDR2 sequences are LNHDA and SQIVND (reference sequence).